Listed here are 25 T cell receptor beta chains from one sample, sequenced in a study of T cells after yellow fever vaccination. TCRdb passed the 5' RACE reads through MiXCR, listing each CDR3 protein once. The repertoire holds around 250,000 distinct CDR3 sequences, with 5.2% as singletons. The sample consisted of CD4+ T cells sorted from PBMCs, taken on the day of the yellow fever booster vaccination. The receptor source for this set is a man aged 18 to 29 who received the YFV17D yellow fever vaccine.

The chain employs TRBV7-2 and TRBJ1-6, with a tentative D call TRBD1 (6 bases). The CDR3 is made up of 14 amino acids. Looked up from germline, CDR1 is SGHTA and CDR2 is FQGNSA. Trimming left V 5 bases short and J 7 bases short, with 12 bases between. CDR3 DNA: TGTGCCAGCAGCCCCCGGGGGGCAAATTCACCCCTCCACTTT. Its translation: CASSPRGANSPLHF.

This chain joins TRBV10-3 and TRBJ2-4; 13 bases agree with TRBD2. CDR1 ENHRY and CDR2 SYGVKD come from the germline V gene. This CDR3 is built from 14 residues. After removal of 6 bases from V and 8 bases from J, the junction contained 4 bases not matched to a gene. CDR3 amino acids: CAISGTSGAYIQYF. The CDR3 bases are TGTGCCATCAGCGGGACTAGCGGGGCGTACATTCAGTACTTC.

This chain uses TRBV7-2 with TRBJ1-1; D ambiguous. V lost 6 bases and J lost 1, with 12 bases in between. The germline V gene has CDR1 SGHTA and CDR2 FQGNSA. The CDR3 covers 14 residues. The CDR3 nucleotides read TGTGCCAGCAGTATTAAGGTGGGGAACACTGAAGCTTTCTTT. The encoded protein is CASSIKVGNTEAFF.

J is TRBJ2-4 and V is TRBV2; TRBD1 agrees at 8 bases. J was trimmed by 7 bases and V by 4 bases; bases with no gene match: 3. The CDR3 is made up of 13 amino acids. Germline V gene lookup returns CDR1 SNHLY and CDR2 FYNNEI. CDR3 residues: CASSAGGKNIQYF. The CDR3 coding sequence is TGTGCCAGCAGTGCAGGGGGCAAGAACATTCAGTACTTC. The whole variable domain, remainder taken from reference TRBV2 and TRBJ2-4, is EPEVTQTPSHQVTQMGQEVILRCVPISNHLYFYWYRQILGQKVEFLVSFYNNEISEKSEIFDDQFSVERPDGSNFTLKIRSTKLEDSAMYFCASSAGGKNIQYFGAGTRLSVL.

The rearrangement uses TRBV11-2 and TRBJ2-1; 9 nucleotides line up with TRBD2. V lost 4 bases and J lost 0; bases outside the gene matches: 10. The germline gives CDR1 SGHAT, CDR2 FQNNGV. CDR3 size: 18 residues. The CDR3 DNA is TGTGCCAGCAGCTCCTATGCGGGGGGGCCTAGCTCCTACAATGAGCAGTTCTTC. Its translation: CASSSYAGGPSSYNEQFF.

This clonotype was picked up a small number of times. V and J are TRBV5-1 and TRBJ2-7; possibly TRBD1 or TRBD2 for D (6 bases each). CDR1 and CDR2 from the germline V gene are SGHRS and YFSETQ. With 0 bases removed from V and 4 bases from J, the gap between germline ends came to 14 bases. The CDR3 is 15 residues long. CDR3 bases: TGCGCCAGCAGCTTGGACGGGGGCAGACAATACGAGCAGTACGTC. As protein: CASSLDGGRQYEQYV.

This clonotype was counted at least ten times. The chain is built from TRBV7-9 and TRBJ2-3; D is unclear. Trimming took 5 bases from V and 6 from J, leaving 9 bases between them. CDR1 and CDR2 from the germline V gene are SEHNR and FQNEAQ (reference sequence). The CDR3 is made up of 12 amino acids. The CDR3 bases are TGTGCCAGCAGCGCCCCACCCGATACGCAGTATTTT. Protein sequence: CASSAPPDTQYF.

This clonotype was counted between two and nine times. The chain links TRBV20-1 to TRBJ1-5; a possible D gene is TRBD1 (6 bases). Deletions cut 3 bases from V and 2 bases from J, with 8 bases between. This CDR3 is built from 13 residues. Per germline, CDR1 DFQATT and CDR2 SNEGSKA (reference sequence). The CDR3 DNA reads TGCAGTGCTAGGCCAGGGGGCAATCAGCCCCAGCATTTT. It codes for CSARPGGNQPQHF.

This clonotype was counted at least ten times. The rearrangement links TRBV10-3 to TRBJ1-5, with D hard to call. The CDR3 sequence is 13 residues long. V lost 4 bases and J lost 5, with 9 bases in between. Germline lookup yields CDR1 ENHRY and CDR2 SYGVKD. The CDR3 DNA is TGTGCCATCAGTGCCCGGGAATATCAGCCCCAGCATTTT. Protein product: CAISAREYQPQHF.

The V and J genes are TRBV29-1 and TRBJ1-4, with D possibly matching TRBD1 (5 bases). The V end was cut by 7 bases, the J end by 8 bases, with 17 bases between. The CDR3 loop spans 13 amino acids. Per the germline V gene, CDR1 is SQVTM and CDR2 is ANQGSEA. The CDR3 spells CSAVYRLGEKLFF. In DNA form, the CDR3 reads TGCAGCGCGGTCTACAGGTTGGGAGAAAAACTGTTTTTT. The variable domain in full, with the rest retrieved from reference TRBV29-1 and TRBJ1-4, is SAVISQKPSRDICQRGTSLTIQCQVDSQVTMMFWYRQQPGQSLTLIATANQGSEATYESGFVIDKFPISRPNLTFSTLTVSNMSPEDSSIYLCSAVYRLGEKLFFGSGTQLSVL.

The sample holds a few counts of this clonotype. V gene TRBV7-9 combines with J gene TRBJ2-3; D perhaps matches TRBD2 (5 bases). V lost 7 bases, J lost 1 base, and 15 bases lay in between. The CDR3 runs to 15 residues. Germline V gene data show CDR1 as SEHNR and CDR2 as FQNEAQ (reference sequence). The chain's CDR3 is CASTPIVEGTDTQYF. The CDR3 DNA sequence: TGTGCCAGCACCCCGATAGTGGAGGGCACAGATACGCAGTATTTT.

The chain joins TRBV15 to TRBJ1-3; D is ambiguous. Germline V gene data show CDR1 as LNHNV and CDR2 as YYDKDF (reference sequence). V lost 0 bases to trimming and J lost 5 bases, with 2 bases between them. The CDR3 runs to 12 residues. The CDR3 DNA reads as TGTGCCACCAGCAGAGATCGAAACACCATATATTTT. This codes for CATSRDRNTIYF. The whole variable domain, remainder taken from reference TRBV15 and TRBJ1-3, is DAMVIQNPRYQVTQFGKPVTLSCSQTLNHNVMYWYQQKSSQAPKLLFHYYDKDFNNEADTPDNFQSRRPNTSFCFLDIRSPGLGDTAMYLCATSRDRNTIYFGEGSWLTVV.

The rearrangement links TRBV20-1 to TRBJ1-1; weak D call: TRBD1 (5 bases). Deletions cut 1 base from V and 2 bases from J, with 11 bases between. The CDR3 runs 14 residues. Germline CDR1 and CDR2: DFQATT and SNEGSKA (reference sequence). The CDR3 coding sequence is TGCAGTGCTAGAGTTGGGGCCCCAAACACTGAAGCTTTCTTT. Its protein is CSARVGAPNTEAFF.

This clonotype was found many times. The chain uses TRBV6-5 and TRBJ1-4, with a tentative D call TRBD1 (5 bases). Germline V gives CDR1 MNHEY, CDR2 SVGAGI. The V gene lost 2 bases and the J gene lost 13 bases, with 17 bases spanning the gap. The CDR3 is 14 amino acids. The CDR3 spells CASSYAGPGRGLFF. CDR3 DNA: TGTGCCAGCAGTTACGCGGGACCGGGAAGGGGACTGTTTTTT.

This clonotype was seen a handful of times. This chain uses TRBV4-3 with TRBJ2-6, with D maybe TRBD1 (6 bases). Trimming cost V 4 bases and J 2 bases, with 12 bases left between them. The CDR3 is 16 residues long. Germline V gives CDR1 LGHNA, CDR2 YSLEER. CDR3 in DNA: TGCGCCAGCAGCCCCGGGACACTAGCTGGGGCCAACGTCCTGACTTTC. Translating it yields CASSPGTLAGANVLTF.

This clonotype was seen at least ten times. The chain couples TRBV7-2 to TRBJ2-7; no definite D call. With 3 bases removed from V and 5 bases from J, the gap between germline ends came to 11 bases. Germline CDR1 and CDR2: SGHTA and FQGNSA. The CDR3 spans 13 residues. CDR3 protein: CASSFGPIDEQYF. Here the CDR3 DNA reads TGTGCCAGCAGCTTCGGACCGATAGACGAGCAGTACTTC.

The rearrangement uses TRBV6-2 or TRBV6-3 and TRBJ2-2; D unresolved. CDR3 length: 11 residues. Germline V lookup: CDR1 MNHEY, CDR2 SVGEGT. V lost 5 bases, J lost 5 bases, and 3 bases lay in between. The CDR3 DNA reads as TGTGCCAGCAGTAAAACCGGGGAGCTGTTTTTT. Its protein product is CASSKTGELFF.

The V gene is TRBV9, the J gene TRBJ1-3; 11 bases map to TRBD1. The CDR3 has 13 residues. The V gene end was trimmed by 7 bases and the J gene end by 4 bases; junction bases not matched to a gene: 1. The germline V gene encodes CDR1 SGDLS and CDR2 YYNGEE. The CDR3 loop reads CASGQGAGNTIYF. Here the CDR3 DNA reads TGTGCCAGCGGACAGGGGGCAGGAAACACCATATATTTT.

Here the CDR3 DNA reads TGCGCCAGCAGCCTGGGACTAGCGGGGGGCGCCTACGAGCAGTACGTC. Translated, it gives CASSLGLAGGAYEQYV. J is TRBJ2-7 and V is TRBV5-1, with 15 bases identical to TRBD2. V lost 4 bases and J lost 2; bases outside the gene matches: 4. The CDR3 has 16 residues. From germline, CDR1 is SGHRS and CDR2 YFSETQ.

V and J are TRBV3-1 and TRBJ2-3; TRBD1 agrees at 8 bases. The CDR3 totals 15 residues. Looked up from germline, CDR1 is LGHDT and CDR2 is YNNKEL (reference sequence). V shed 8 bases, J shed 3 bases, and the junction held 10 bases outside the gene matches. The CDR3 region is CASGGTGQSTDTQYF. CDR3 DNA sequence: TGTGCCAGCGGGGGGACAGGACAGTCTACAGATACGCAGTATTTT.

The rearrangement links TRBV5-1 to TRBJ1-1, with a weak D call TRBD1 (5 bases). The germline gives CDR1 SGHRS, CDR2 YFSETQ. Trimming shortened V by 8 bases and J by 4 bases, and 15 bases separated the two germline ends. The CDR3 totals 13 residues. CDR3 in amino acids: CASKGEPGTEAFF. The CDR3 DNA reads as TGCGCCAGTAAAGGGGAGCCGGGCACTGAAGCTTTCTTT.

In its sample, this clonotype was seen a few times. This chain links TRBV7-8 with TRBJ2-5; D uncertain. The CDR3 covers 14 residues. Germline V CDR1 and CDR2: SGHVS, FQNEAQ. Trimming pared 6 bases from V and 1 base from J, leaving 12 bases between. The CDR3 DNA reads TGTGCCAGCAGTATTCCAGGACGCCAAGAGACCCAGTACTTC. Its protein is CASSIPGRQETQYF.

This clonotype has only a few counts. The chain carries TRBV20-1 and TRBJ2-3; 8 bases match TRBD2. Germline V gene lookup returns CDR1 DFQATT and CDR2 SNEGSKA (reference sequence). The CDR3 extends over 13 amino acids. After removal of 8 bases from V and 2 bases from J, the junction contained 6 bases not matched to a gene. The chain's CDR3 is CSSGGRNTDTQYF. The CDR3 DNA reads TGCAGTTCGGGGGGGCGAAACACAGATACGCAGTATTTT.

The rearrangement uses TRBV4-2 and TRBJ2-1; TRBD2 matches 12 bases. V shed 7 bases, J shed 7 bases, and the junction held 5 bases outside the gene matches. This CDR3 is 14 amino acids long. From germline, CDR1 is LGHNA and CDR2 YNFKEQ. The CDR3 DNA is TGTGCCAGCACCCTAGCGGGGGGGCCGAATGAGCAGTTCTTC. It specifies CASTLAGGPNEQFF.

This clonotype has ten or more counts. The V gene is TRBV25-1, the J gene TRBJ2-1, with TRBD2 identical over 9 bases. CDR3 length: 15 residues. Germline-derived CDR1 and CDR2 are MGHDK and SYGVNS. The V gene end was trimmed by 2 bases and the J gene end by 4 bases; junction bases not matched to a gene: 3. The CDR3 is CASSEAGGVYNEQFF. CDR3 nucleotides: TGTGCCAGCAGTGAAGCGGGGGGGGTATACAATGAGCAGTTCTTC. Supplemented by reference TRBV25-1 and TRBJ2-1, the full variable domain reads EADIYQTPRYLVIGTGKKITLECSQTMGHDKMYWYQQDPGMELHLIHYSYGVNSTEKGDLSSESTVSRIRTEHFPLTLESARPSHTSQYLCASSEAGGVYNEQFFGPGTRLTVL.